Following are 29 T cell receptor beta chains from one sample sequenced in a study of identical twins. TCRdb reanalysed the 5' RACE reads using MiXCR and keeps one entry per CDR3 protein. This table holds about 690,000 distinct CDR3 sequences, around 6% found once. Sequencing used naive T cells sorted from blood. The receptors come from a man aged 18 to 29 in good health.

This chain links TRBV12-3 or TRBV12-4 with TRBJ1-1, with D possibly matching TRBD1 (5 bases). The CDR3 loop spans 13 amino acids. The V end was cut by 3 bases, the J end by 4 bases, with 9 bases between. CDR3 residues: CASSFSGRTEAFF. The DNA of the CDR3 is TGTGCCAGCAGTTTCTCAGGGCGCACTGAAGCTTTCTTT.

This clonotype has more than one count but fewer than ten. This CDR3 is CATSKTSGREETQYF. CDR3 DNA: TGTGCCACCTCGAAGACTAGCGGGAGGGAAGAGACCCAGTACTTC. J is TRBJ2-5 and V is TRBV24-1; 14 nucleotides align to TRBD2. Germline V gene lookup returns CDR1 KGHDR and CDR2 SFDVKD. CDR3 length: 15 residues. J lost 3 bases, V lost 9 bases, and 5 bases had no gene match.

The chain carries TRBV12-3 or TRBV12-4 and TRBJ2-1; TRBD1 matches 9 bases. V dropped 3 bases and J dropped 7; count of bases not matched to a gene: 13. The CDR3 length is 17 residues. CDR3 sequence reads: CASSFPLLDRGSNEQFF. CDR3 DNA sequence: TGTGCCAGCAGTTTTCCCCTACTGGACAGGGGTAGTAATGAGCAGTTCTTC.

This clonotype was counted between two and nine times. The chain uses TRBV24-1 and TRBJ2-5, with D possibly TRBD1 on 5 matching bases. CDR3 length equals 15 residues. CDR1 KGHDR and CDR2 SFDVKD come from the germline V gene. V lost 3 bases and J 2 bases, leaving 12 bases between the germline ends. The chain's CDR3 is CATSDPQDLQETQYF. In DNA, the CDR3 is TGTGCCACCAGTGATCCACAGGATTTGCAAGAGACCCAGTACTTC.

This clonotype has just a few counts. The J gene is TRBJ2-7, the V gene TRBV3-1; 9 bases match TRBD1. There are 14 residues in the CDR3. The germline V gene has CDR1 LGHDT and CDR2 YNNKEL (reference sequence). Germline trimming cut 4 bases from V and 2 bases from J; bases unmatched to any gene: 3. The CDR3 region is CASSRDRATYEQYF. The CDR3 DNA follows: TGTGCCAGCAGCCGGGACAGGGCAACCTACGAGCAGTACTTC.

The table lists this clonotype with many counts. The chain has TRBV7-2 and TRBJ2-7; 8 nucleotides agree with TRBD2. CDR1 is SGHTA, CDR2 FQGNSA, per germline. The CDR3 totals 10 residues. The CDR3 loop is CASSLYPGGV. CDR3 coding DNA: TGTGCCAGCAGCTTATACCCGGGAGGGGTC.

This clonotype was found many times. J is TRBJ1-5 and V is TRBV12-3 or TRBV12-4; D perhaps matches TRBD1 (5 bases). There are 14 residues in the CDR3. V was cut by 6 bases and J by 6 bases, with 15 bases left in between. The DNA for the CDR3 is TGTGCCAGCAGCCAGACAGAAGGGAGTCAGCCCCAGCATTTT. Amino acids: CASSQTEGSQPQHF.

The V call is TRBV10-1, the J call TRBJ2-2; TRBD2 matches at 9 bases. Looked up from germline, CDR1 is WNHNN and CDR2 is SYGVQD (reference sequence). V was pared by 2 bases and J by 3 bases, with 7 bases of the junction left unmatched. The CDR3 is 17 residues long. The CDR3 reads CASSEIPSGAYTGELFF. The CDR3 DNA reads TGCGCCAGCAGTGAGATCCCTAGCGGGGCCTACACCGGGGAGCTGTTTTTT.

This clonotype was recorded many times. This rearrangement joins TRBV28 to TRBJ2-3; the D is unclear. V was clipped by 3 bases and J by 4 bases, with 5 bases between them. CDR3 size: 12 residues. The germline V gene has CDR1 MDHEN and CDR2 SYDVKM. The CDR3 DNA sequence: TGTGCCAGCAGTTTGAAGGCAGATACGCAGTATTTT. It codes for CASSLKADTQYF.

Only a few counts were recorded for this clonotype. The chain has TRBV20-1 and TRBJ2-1; D gene ambiguous. The CDR3 extends over 11 amino acids. V was clipped by 4 bases and J by 7 bases, with 8 bases between them. CDR1 and CDR2 (germline): DFQATT, SNEGSKA (reference sequence). CDR3 nucleotides: TGCAGTGCTACTTGGTTTAATGAGCAGTTCTTC. It is translated as CSATWFNEQFF.

Of note for this clonotype: A much larger clone differs from this one at a single base, so this may be a read error. The rearrangement uses TRBV5-1 and TRBJ2-1; D is uncertain. Trimming cost V 3 bases and J 3 bases, with 10 bases left between them. The CDR3 runs to 14 residues. Germline assignment: CDR1 SGHRS and CDR2 YFSETQ. The CDR3 DNA is TGCGCCAGCAGCTCCGCAGTTAGCTACAATGAGCAGTTCTTC. Translation gives CASSSAVSYNEQFF. Together with reference TRBV5-1 and TRBJ2-1, the CDR3 gives the full variable domain: KAGVTQTPRYLIKTRGQQVTLSCSPISGHRSVSWYQQTPGQGLQFLFEYFSETQRNKGNFPGRFSGRQFSNSRSEMNVSTLELGDSALYLCASSSAVSYNEQFFGPGTRLTVL.

There are many counts of this clonotype. One end of the junction varies from germline; a read error may be responsible. The genes are TRBV7-9 and TRBJ2-2; D may be TRBD2 (6 bases). The CDR3 extends over 14 amino acids. CDR1 is SEHNR, CDR2 FQNEAQ, per germline (reference sequence). In DNA, the CDR3 is TGTGCCAGCAGCGGGGGGATTGACTCCGGGCAGCTGTTTTTT. Translating it yields CASSGGIDSGQLFF.

This clonotype turned up a few times. The chain joins TRBV3-1 to TRBJ2-1, with D maybe TRBD1 (6 bases). Germline CDR1 and CDR2: LGHDT and YNNKEL (reference sequence). V was pared by 3 bases and J by 3 bases, with 12 bases between. CDR3 length: 15 amino acids. The CDR3 region has the DNA TGTGCCAGCAGCCAGTCGCGGACAGACTACAATGAGCAGTTCTTC. Residues: CASSQSRTDYNEQFF.

The gene calls are TRBV11-1 and TRBJ2-1; 9 bases align to TRBD1. Per the germline V gene, CDR1 is SGHAT and CDR2 is FQDESV (reference sequence). The V and J ends lost 5 bases and 2 bases, in that order; junction bases with no gene match: 16. This CDR3 region has 19 residues. Here the CDR3 DNA reads TGTGCCAGCAGCCCTTGGGCGGGACAGGGAGGGAGGCCCTACAATGAGCAGTTCTTC. It translates to CASSPWAGQGGRPYNEQFF.

This clonotype appeared a few times. The chain recombines TRBV4-1 with TRBJ2-7; D is perhaps TRBD2 (5 bases). The V gene lost 4 bases and the J gene lost 4 bases, with 14 bases spanning the gap. CDR3 size: 14 residues. The germline gives CDR1 MGHRA, CDR2 YSYEKL. CDR3 DNA: TGCGCCAGCAGCCTCTCCACTAGTTCGTACGAGCAGTACGTC. It yields the protein CASSLSTSSYEQYV.

The V call is TRBV12-3 or TRBV12-4, the J call TRBJ2-1; 7 bases agree with TRBD2. V lost 2 bases to trimming and J lost 8 bases; unmatched junction nucleotides: 12. The CDR3 runs 16 residues. Here the CDR3 DNA reads TGTGCCAGCAGTTTACCGAGCGGGGTCTTTGGGGATGAGCAGTTCTTC. Translated: CASSLPSGVFGDEQFF.

Only a few counts were recorded for this clonotype. This sequence joins TRBV29-1 and TRBJ2-1; 9 nucleotides match TRBD2. The V gene's germline CDR1 is SQVTM and CDR2 ANQGSEA. V shed 7 bases, J shed 10 bases, and the junction held 14 bases outside the gene matches. CDR3 length: 14 residues. CDR3 sequence reads: CSGQLAGDPNEQFF. The CDR3 bases are TGCAGCGGACAACTAGCGGGCGACCCCAACGAGCAGTTCTTC.

For this clonotype: This may come from a read error, since a much larger clone is one base off. V is TRBV12-3 or TRBV12-4 and J is TRBJ2-2; maybe TRBD2 (5 bases). V shed 10 bases and J shed 0 bases, with 15 bases lying between them. CDR3 length equals 15 residues. The CDR3 sequence is CAIRPDWTNTGELFF. The CDR3 DNA reads as TGTGCCATCAGGCCGGACTGGACGAACACCGGGGAGCTGTTTTTT.

The chain has TRBV6-2 or TRBV6-3 and TRBJ1-1; D gene uncertain. Looked up from germline, CDR1 is MNHEY and CDR2 is SVGEGT. V was trimmed by 5 bases and J by 6 bases, leaving 13 bases between them. The CDR3 has 13 residues. The CDR3 spells CASSRHVRPEAFF. Written as DNA, the CDR3 is TGTGCCAGCAGTCGACACGTGAGGCCTGAAGCTTTCTTT.

This clonotype was detected many times. This chain links TRBV24-1 with TRBJ1-5; 7 nucleotides match TRBD1. This CDR3 has 15 amino acids. V was clipped by 4 bases and J by 4 bases; unmatched bases: 6. In germline, CDR1 is KGHDR, CDR2 SFDVKD. CDR3 protein: CATSDQTGMNQPQHF. The CDR3 DNA reads as TGTGCCACCAGTGACCAGACAGGGATGAATCAGCCCCAGCATTTT.

This clonotype was recorded many times. J is TRBJ2-3 and V is TRBV12-3 or TRBV12-4; no clear D gene. The CDR3 consists of 15 residues. Trimming left V 4 bases short and J 0 bases short, with 11 bases between. The CDR3: CASSYHWSSTDTQYF. In DNA form, the CDR3 reads TGTGCCAGCAGTTATCACTGGTCTAGCACAGATACGCAGTATTTT.

Many counts were recorded for this clonotype. J is TRBJ2-5 and V is TRBV11-2; D possibly corresponds to TRBD1 (5 bases). The CDR3 totals 15 residues. Germline assignment: CDR1 SGHAT and CDR2 FQNNGV. Trimming removed 4 bases from V and 2 bases from J, with 14 bases in between. CDR3 nucleotides: TGTGCCAGCAGCTCCCCAAGACAGACTCAAGAGACCCAGTACTTC. Its translation: CASSSPRQTQETQYF.

This clonotype turned up a few times. The chain recombines TRBV29-1 with TRBJ2-2; D remains ambiguous. The CDR3 length is 13 residues. Germline CDR1 reads SQVTM; CDR2 reads ANQGSEA. V lost 4 bases, J lost 5 bases, and 11 bases lay in between. The DNA for the CDR3 is TGCAGCGTTGCTCTAATGGGGACCGGGGAGCTGTTTTTT. It specifies CSVALMGTGELFF.

At least ten counts were recorded for this clonotype. The chain combines TRBV10-3 with TRBJ2-4, with TRBD1 identical over 8 bases. With V trimmed by 0 bases and J by 0 bases, 4 bases remained unmatched. The CDR3 has 17 amino acids. Looked up from germline, CDR1 is ENHRY and CDR2 is SYGVKD. The CDR3 sequence: CAISESTGVGAKNIQYF. The DNA of the CDR3 is TGTGCCATCAGTGAGTCGACAGGGGTAGGAGCCAAAAACATTCAGTACTTC.

This clonotype was found many times. The J gene is TRBJ2-1, the V gene TRBV25-1; no clear D. The germline gives CDR1 MGHDK, CDR2 SYGVNS. V was clipped by 6 bases and J by 12 bases, with 9 bases between them. CDR3 length equals 10 residues. CDR3 in amino acids: CASSEVVQFF. CDR3 nucleotide sequence: TGTGCCAGCAGCGAGGTTGTGCAGTTCTTC.

This clonotype showed up many times. The chain carries TRBV20-1 and TRBJ2-2, with 10 positions matching TRBD2. The V gene's germline CDR1 is DFQATT and CDR2 SNEGSKA (reference sequence). V lost 0 bases and J lost 0; bases outside the gene matches: 7. This CDR3 has 18 residues. The CDR3 loop reads CSARDAPSGSSNTGELFF. DNA for the CDR3: TGCAGTGCTAGAGATGCTCCTAGCGGGAGTTCGAACACCGGGGAGCTGTTTTTT.

This clonotype was detected ten times or more. This sequence joins TRBV27 and TRBJ2-1; 12 bases agree with TRBD2. Per germline, CDR1 MNHEY and CDR2 SMNVEV (reference sequence). The CDR3 is 14 amino acids. With 10 bases clipped from V and 7 bases from J, the junction kept 8 bases outside the gene matches. The CDR3 DNA sequence: TGTGCCACCCAGACTAGCGGGAGAGTGAATGAGCAGTTCTTC. This sequence encodes CATQTSGRVNEQFF.

At least ten counts were recorded for this clonotype. Here the CDR3 DNA reads TGTGCCAGCAGCTTAGACGGGTCCGGCACAGATACGCAGTATTTT. It encodes CASSLDGSGTDTQYF. This chain connects TRBV7-2 to TRBJ2-3; D unresolved. This CDR3 has 15 amino acids. Germline CDR1 and CDR2: SGHTA and FQGNSA. Deletions cut 1 base from V and 1 base from J, with 9 bases between.

This clonotype was recorded many times. CDR3 sequence reads: CASEGPGPGELFF. The CDR3 nucleotides read TGCGCCAGCGAGGGTCCCGGACCCGGGGAGCTGTTTTTT. This chain connects TRBV5-1 to TRBJ2-2; D might be TRBD2 (5 bases). Germline CDR1 reads SGHRS; CDR2 reads YFSETQ. This CDR3 spans 13 amino acids. Trimming pared 7 bases from V and 6 bases from J, leaving 13 bases between.